This T cell receptor beta chain was identified in a study of cytomegalovirus exposure and HLA in healthy donors (dated by TCRdb to the late 2010s). General notes on the study: According to an earlier analysis of 587 of the donors, some 180 million T cells yielded some 120 million unique TCR beta sequences and 276 Gb of sequence data. An early release that covered about 600 HLA-typed donors contained approximately 290 gigabases of sequencing data and 75 million to 100 million unique TCR sequences. The genetic ancestry cluster associated with self-reported Caucasian donors included 81% of the roughly 400 genotyped donors. The study aimed to test whether signatures of past pathogen exposure could be identified by cataloging public T cell receptors. The study profiled the T cell repertoires of fewer than 850 subjects by immunosequencing and related them to cytomegalovirus serostatus. In addition to the first cohort of approximately 670 subjects, a separate validation cohort of approximately 110 different subjects was used. To predict cytomegalovirus infection status, the study combined high-throughput TCR immunosequencing, statistical association of individual TCRs with disease status, and machine learning. In a later analysis, previously published TCR beta repertoires from some 640 donors were re-analyzed and high-resolution HLA genotyping was added so that TCR occurrence patterns could be studied. Rather than drawing on any new phenotypic data, the later analysis identified candidate immune exposures from TCR beta sequences and the way those sequences occurred across donors. In an earlier analysis of roughly 580 of the donors, high-throughput TCR beta sequencing was used to judge whether each TCR beta V gene segment behaved as functional or pseudogenic. Donor age, sex, ethnicity and CMV serostatus were compiled alongside the repertoire data. A later genetic analysis took genome-wide SNP genotypes for about 55% of the 666 donors and used that subset as a discovery cohort. All discovery cohort repertoires had been generated using a single sequencing platform. HLA typing included class I and class II loci at four-digit resolution. The number of typed donors differed by locus: about 620-630 for A, B, C, DRB1 and DQB1; 522 for DQA1; some 590 for DPA1; and 450 to 480 for DPB1. Four to six DR-DQ haplotypes were handled as single units for association and clustering, since linkage in the cohort was strong. Among about 390 genotyped donors of the cohort, an average of about 240,000 unique TCR beta nucleotide sequences were sequenced per donor, around a sixth of them non-productive. What the study reported, not specific to this receptor: When HLA alleles, especially DR and DQ, strongly co-occurred, attributing TCR associations to individual alleles was difficult. According to a later analysis, most CMV-associated TCR beta chains appeared to be HLA-restricted, and the HLA associations seemed to be driven largely by CMV exposure. Because counts were too low, about 18 rarely observed V segments, including chromosome 9 orphons, were excluded from the earlier analysis of a few hundred of the donors. The classifier was reported to diagnose cytomegalovirus status with high specificity and sensitivity in both the original and validation cohorts. A later analysis associated 15,000 to 20,000 TCR beta sequences with specific HLA alleles at a false discovery rate of 0.05. In a later genetic analysis, fewer N-insertions in productive TCRs were reported among donors in an Asian-associated ancestry cluster than the roughly 700-donor mean. In this cohort, only TCR beta chains were sequenced, and detectable features were limited by the absence of alpha or paired-chain data. The study gave a list of over 150 TCR beta chains associated with cytomegalovirus. The presence/absence analyses assumed that sequencing depth was roughly uniform across donors, and that assumption may not be true. A further reported finding was that TCR beta sequences accurately predicted the HLA-A and HLA-B alleles for most subjects in the first cohort. Several of the top co-occurrence clusters appeared to be linked to parvovirus B19, influenza, CMV and Epstein-Barr virus, according to a later analysis. A group of highly shared sequence variants was considered likely to be a technical artifact of the sequencing pipeline. It was suggested by the authors that the approach could potentially be generalized to other disease states and immunological phenotypes. Three of the identified cytomegalovirus-associated TCR beta chains were confirmed in vitro to be specific for cytomegalovirus antigens. Correlated functional status among segregating V segments might be attributable to linkage disequilibrium, but an unknown experimental factor could not be ruled out. In a later genetic analysis, a missense DCLRE1C variant was associated with V-gene and J-gene trimming of TCR beta chains, and the association was replicated in an independent cohort. In a later analysis, HLA-associated TCR beta chains showed more clonal expansion and lower generation probabilities than non-associated chains that were equally common. Some IMGT-functional V segments, including TRBV6-2 and TRBV6-3, could not be distinguished by the 87-base-pair reads and were therefore excluded. Immune exposure information for the cohort was limited to CMV serostatus. Broadly in line with IMGT annotations, most TCR beta V segments showed up in productive rearrangements about 87% or about 30% of the time in an earlier analysis of roughly 590 of the donors. Because HLA typing was unavailable for some donors at each locus, only the typed subset was used in association tests. Most TCR sequences were seen in very few donors, while some public TCRs were found in many individuals. In a later analysis, TCR association rates were found to vary across HLA loci, with the most associated TCRs seen for DRB1 alleles and the fewest for HLA-C alleles.

The V end loses 8 bases and the J end loses 5 bases, and a stretch of 13 bases separates them. From cysteine to phenylalanine, the CDR3 is 12 amino acids long. Of the read, only the CDR3 DNA is kept; its 36 bases are in frame from base 1. According to the germline V gene, CDR1 reads MNHEY and CDR2 reads SVGAGI. The cohort was made up of approximately 670 healthy bone marrow donors. All cohort members were sampled while nominally healthy, although unrecorded immune exposures were likely present. The donor was CMV seropositive and belonged to the group of around 300 seropositive cohort members. A peripheral blood sample was provided by each donor, and peripheral blood mononuclear cells were used for TCR beta sequencing. Genomic DNA extraction from the blood cell samples was performed with the Qiagen DNeasy Blood Extraction Kit. Receptor amplification or capture employed the immunoSEQ multiplex PCR assay. For the multiplex PCR, a mixture combining 60 forward primers for TCR Vbeta segments and 13 reverse primers for TCR Jbeta segments was used. The CDR3 region of rearranged TCR beta genes was amplified from genomic DNA by a multiplex PCR assay. The amplified TCR beta libraries were sequenced on the Illumina HiSeq System as 87-base-pair reads. For the original study's pipeline: Across the 500 to 750 repertoires, a later analysis counted tens of millions of unique TCR beta chains, roughly 11 million of which were shared by at least two donors. Raw reads were error-corrected and collapsed into unique sequences by a nearest-neighbor algorithm in which closely related sequences were merged to remove PCR and sequencing errors. Alignment of CDR3 sequences to IMGT reference sequences was used to assign V, D and J gene segments. For a sequence to be retained, a match of at least six nucleotides was required to both a V gene segment and a J gene segment. Rearrangements were classified as productive when the CDR3 lacked stop codons and remained in frame with V and J, and all other rearrangements were classified as non-productive. Following IMGT convention, CDR3 was defined as the stretch from the second conserved V-encoded cysteine to the conserved J-encoded phenylalanine. The earlier analysis of 450 to 750 of the donors excluded any sequence lacking an unambiguous match to a single V gene segment. In an earlier analysis of several hundred of the donors, V segments were called functional above 56.7% productive rearrangements and were called segregating when the between-donor standard deviation exceeded 5%. A statistical classification framework was built to diagnose cytomegalovirus status from the catalog of TCR beta chain sequences. In a later analysis, TCR nucleotide sequences were compared against IMGT/GENE-DB human TR gene sequences so that V and J genes could be assigned. A later analysis assigned CDR3 sequences and most-parsimonious VDJ recombination scenarios with the TCRdist pipeline. In a later analysis, each TCR beta chain was defined by its CDR3 amino acid sequence together with its V-gene family, and reads lacking a unique V-gene family were excluded. To address suspected cross-contamination and a sequencing artifact, a later analysis removed 550 to 750 highly shared, low-generation-probability nucleotide sequences. In a later analysis, a clonal expansion index was calculated for each public chain from normalized within-repertoire ranks of inferred template counts. A later analysis computed generation probabilities with a VDJ recombination model fitted to out-of-frame rearrangements, and checked the results against IGoR. In a later analysis, hypergeometric tests were used to score TCR-TCR, TCR-HLA and TCR-CMV co-occurrence, with a repertoire-size bias correction applied to TCR pairs. A later analysis estimated false discovery rates by permuting HLA or CMV assignments 20 times. In a later analysis, co-occurring TCRs were grouped with DBSCAN, and TCRdist sequence similarity was added when clustering was performed within HLA-allele-positive subsets. Repertoires with fewer than 30,000 or more than 120,000 public chains were left out of co-occurrence clustering, as were about five repertoires with anomalous nucleotide sharing. TCRdb limited this immuneACCESS table to in-frame rearrangements with V and J called. A share of clones is missing; checked studies link under half to unresolved V genes, and the rest is unexplained. V and J calls and clone size are given by that table; D and trimming were obtained from the DNA. This sample lists approximately 150,000 clones; over 60% were detected once. About 13% of the sample is held by the ten biggest clonotypes.

Note on this clone: Its antigen has not been determined. No much larger clonotype is one base removed from it; base qualities were not supplied.

In this chain, TRBV6-5 is recombined with TRBJ2-7, with TRBD1 as a weak D call on 6 bases. Sequenced material: PBMCs. The receptor was isolated from a man aged 40-50 years in good health and CMV-seropositive. The nucleotides read TGTGCCAGCCACAGGGACCCCAACGAGCAGTACTTC. Its product reads: CASHRDPNEQYF.